This T cell receptor beta chain was obtained from a study of CD8 T cells in ankylosing spondylitis. As regards this clonotype: The target antigen is unknown.

One entry per CDR3 protein, called by TCRdb with MiXCR from the 5' RACE reads. The sample consists of roughly 40,000 distinct CDR3 sequences, about 17% of them appearing once. CDR1 SGHRS and CDR2 YFSETQ come from the germline V gene. CDR3 size: 17 residues. After removal of 4 bases from V and 0 bases from J, the junction contained 9 bases not matched to a gene. Broader study findings: Clones linked to disease, bearing a CD8+ phenotype, were relatively rare in peripheral blood.

Sequenced material: blood. The genes are TRBV5-1 and TRBJ2-2; 7 nucleotides line up with TRBD1. This TCR came from a male donor with ankylosing spondylitis or in good health (not recorded which). CDR3 DNA sequence: TGCGCCAGCAGCCTCCTTCCGGGACAGTCGAACACCGGGGAGCTGTTTTTT. Its translation is CASSLLPGQSNTGELFF.